This TCR beta chain was profiled in a study of OX40 agonist ivuxolimab in advanced cancers. As regards this clone: Antigen unknown.

This table comes from immunoSEQ multiplex PCR, and its TCRdb copy is limited to in-frame clones, with some not included. The sample shows 40,000 to 60,000 clones, 80% to 95% of them seen only once. Whole-study results and caveats: At 0.1 to 3.0 mg/kg and by week 6, clonal expansion occurred in CD4+ and CD8+ blood T cells.

This TCR came from an adult with an advanced solid tumor such as melanoma, head and neck, liver or kidney cancer. This material consisted of CD4+ or CD8+ T cells sorted from blood, taken in a trial of the OX40 agonist ivuxolimab.

The CDR3 region has the DNA TGCGCCAGCAGCCAAGATAAGATCGGCGTGGTACAGAGTAACACTGAAGCTTTCTTT. Residues: CASSQDKIGVVQSNTEAFF. The chain employs TRBV4-1 and TRBJ1-1; D remains ambiguous. This CDR3 spans 19 amino acids. Germline CDR1 and CDR2: MGHRA and YSYEKL. The V end lost 0 bases, the J end lost 2 bases, and 22 bases lay between the germline ends.